These 2 T cell receptor beta chains share one sample of origin, sequenced in a study of T cells after yellow fever vaccination. MiXCR, applied by TCRdb to the 5' RACE reads, yields one record per CDR3 protein. The sample carries 250,000 to 350,000 distinct CDR3 sequences, 8.7% recorded once. The sequencing here drew on CD4+ T cells sorted from PBMCs, taken 5 days after the yellow fever booster vaccination. The receptors stem from a man aged 18 to 29 who received the YFV17D yellow fever vaccine.

The sample holds a few counts of this clonotype. V and J are TRBV28 and TRBJ1-3, with D unresolved. The CDR3 covers 13 residues. Trimming removed 8 bases at V and 0 bases at J, with 8 bases between. Germline lookup yields CDR1 MDHEN and CDR2 SYDVKM. CDR3 in DNA: TGTGCCAGCCGGGTTAGCTCTGGAAACACCATATATTTT. Protein product: CASRVSSGNTIYF.

There are a few counts of this clonotype. The junction differs from germline at one of its ends, possibly a read error. The chain links TRBV20-1 to TRBJ1-1, with D hard to call. This CDR3 region has 12 residues. CDR1 and CDR2 (germline): DFQATT, SNEGSKA (reference sequence). The CDR3 protein is CSARGRTSEAFF. CDR3 nucleotide sequence: TGCAGTGCCAGAGGGCGGACCTCTGAAGCTTTCTTT.